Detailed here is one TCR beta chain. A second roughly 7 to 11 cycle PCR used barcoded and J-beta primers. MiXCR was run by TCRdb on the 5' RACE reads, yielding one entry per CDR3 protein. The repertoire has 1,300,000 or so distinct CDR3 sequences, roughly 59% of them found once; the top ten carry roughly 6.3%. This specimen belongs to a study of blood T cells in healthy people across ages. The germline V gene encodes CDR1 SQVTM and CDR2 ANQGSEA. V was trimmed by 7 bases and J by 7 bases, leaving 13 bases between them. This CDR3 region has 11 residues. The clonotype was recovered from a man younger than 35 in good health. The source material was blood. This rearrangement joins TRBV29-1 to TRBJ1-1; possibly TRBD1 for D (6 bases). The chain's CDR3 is CSAQGDGEAFF. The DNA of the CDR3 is TGCAGCGCACAGGGAGATGGTGAAGCTTTCTTT.